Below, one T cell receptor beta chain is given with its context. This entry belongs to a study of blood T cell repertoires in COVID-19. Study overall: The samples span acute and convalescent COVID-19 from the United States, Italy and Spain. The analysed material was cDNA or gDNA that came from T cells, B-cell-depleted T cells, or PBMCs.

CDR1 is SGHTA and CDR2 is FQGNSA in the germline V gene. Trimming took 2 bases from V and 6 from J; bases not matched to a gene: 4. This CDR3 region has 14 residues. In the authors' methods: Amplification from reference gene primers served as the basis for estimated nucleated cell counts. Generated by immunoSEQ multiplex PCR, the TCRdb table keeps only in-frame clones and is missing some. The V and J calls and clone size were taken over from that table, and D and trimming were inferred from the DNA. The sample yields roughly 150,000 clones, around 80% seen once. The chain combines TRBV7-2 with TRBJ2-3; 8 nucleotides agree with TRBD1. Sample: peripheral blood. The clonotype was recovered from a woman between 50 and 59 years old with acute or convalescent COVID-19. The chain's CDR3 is CASSLQGAWDTQYF. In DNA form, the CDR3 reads TGTGCCAGCAGCTTACAGGGGGCATGGGATACGCAGTATTTT.